This entry lists 7 T cell receptor beta chains sequenced from one sample in a study of CD8+ T cells in alopecia areata. Sequencing used cDNA as its template, made by extracting RNA and reverse transcribing it. Data came from immunoSEQ multiplex PCR; TCRdb stores just in-frame clones and leaves some out. The sample holds over 120,000 clones, 45% to 60% seen once. Treatment reported: oral pan-JAK inhibitor, 5-10 mg twice daily. The sample was CD8+ T cells sorted from blood, taken at week 4, from a patient treated with tofacitinib. These receptors came from a human donor with alopecia areata.

The chain links TRBV4-1 to TRBJ2-1; TRBD2 might be the D (5 bases). This CDR3 has 14 residues. Germline CDR1 MGHRA, CDR2 YSYEKL. Trimming left V 4 bases short and J 6 bases short, with 13 bases between. This CDR3 reads CASSRGGLFNEQFF. In DNA form, the CDR3 reads TGCGCCAGCAGCCGTGGAGGCCTCTTCAATGAGCAGTTCTTC.

V usage is TRBV6-5 and J usage is TRBJ1-2; a possible D gene is TRBD1 (6 bases). CDR3 length: 14 residues. Germline lookup yields CDR1 MNHEY and CDR2 SVGAGI. Trimming removed 2 bases at V and 3 bases at J, with 10 bases between. CDR3 protein: CASSYGAGDYGYTF. CDR3 DNA sequence: TGTGCCAGCAGTTACGGGGCAGGGGACTATGGCTACACCTTC.

V is TRBV7-9 and J is TRBJ2-5, with 9 bases lining up with TRBD2. The junction had 10 bases not matched to a gene; V was cut back by 0 bases and J by 5 bases. Germline V CDR1 and CDR2: SEHNR, FQNEAQ (reference sequence). This CDR3 spans 17 amino acids. The CDR3 is CASSLARSRGGLETQYF. The CDR3, as DNA: TGTGCCAGCAGCTTAGCGCGATCGCGGGGGGGCCTTGAGACCCAGTACTTC.

The J gene is TRBJ2-5, the V gene TRBV30; TRBD1 is a possible D gene (5 bases). The J call is in doubt because the DNA end fits TRBJ2-7 better. Germline assignment: CDR1 GTSNPN and CDR2 SVGIG (reference sequence). The CDR3 sequence is 12 residues long. CDR3 loop: CAWSLTAYEQYF. The CDR3 DNA reads TGTGCCTGGAGCTTGACAGCCTACGAGCAGTACTTC.

J is TRBJ2-1 and V is TRBV5-6, with 7 bases lining up with TRBD1. The CDR3 spans 15 residues. Germline CDR1 reads SGHDT; CDR2 reads YYEEEE. The V and J ends lost 0 bases and 8 bases, in that order; junction bases with no gene match: 8. This CDR3 is CASSLGQGPHYEQFF. Here the CDR3 DNA reads TGTGCCAGCAGCTTGGGACAGGGACCCCACTATGAGCAGTTCTTC. The full variable domain, with the rest looked up from reference TRBV5-6 and TRBJ2-1, is DAGVTQSPTHLIKTRGQQVTLRCSPKSGHDTVSWYQQALGQGPQFIFQYYEEEERQRGNFPDRFSGHQFPNYSSELNVNALLLGDSALYLCASSLGQGPHYEQFFGPGTRLTVL.

The V call is TRBV30, the J call TRBJ1-2, with D uncertain. Germline V gene sequence: CDR1 GTSNPN, CDR2 SVGIG (reference sequence). The CDR3 has 13 amino acids. V lost 7 bases, J lost 4 bases, and 16 bases lay in between. The CDR3 loop is CASSKEWTYGYTF. The CDR3 DNA reads as TGTGCCTCCTCTAAGGAGTGGACCTATGGCTACACCTTC.

This clone has only a few counts. J is TRBJ2-5 and V is TRBV5-1; no firm D call. V was clipped by 3 bases and J by 3 bases, with 9 bases between them. This CDR3 has 13 residues. Germline V gene data show CDR1 as SGHRS and CDR2 as YFSETQ. CDR3 loop: CASSSDTEETQYF. The CDR3 DNA sequence: TGCGCCAGCAGCTCTGACACCGAAGAGACCCAGTACTTC.